The 2 T cell receptor beta chains reported below all come from one sample, sequenced in a study of blood T cell repertoires in COVID-19. Data came from immunoSEQ multiplex PCR; TCRdb stores just in-frame clones and leaves some out. Of 300,000 to 350,000 clones in the sample, 80% to 90% were seen once. The sample taken for sequencing was PBMCs or T cells enriched from blood (not recorded which). Every receptor here comes from a woman between 18 and 30 years old who had recovered from COVID-19.

This chain links TRBV5-1 with TRBJ2-5, with 8 positions matching TRBD1. Germline assignment: CDR1 SGHRS and CDR2 YFSETQ. Trimming cost V 2 bases and J 5 bases; bases outside gene matches: 5. The CDR3 contains 14 residues. This chain's CDR3 is CASSFQGAHETQYF. The DNA for the CDR3 is TGCGCCAGCAGCTTTCAGGGGGCACATGAGACCCAGTACTTC. The full variable domain, its missing parts supplied by reference TRBV5-1 and TRBJ2-5, is KAGVTQTPRYLIKTRGQQVTLSCSPISGHRSVSWYQQTPGQGLQFLFEYFSETQRNKGNFPGRFSGRQFSNSRSEMNVSTLELGDSALYLCASSFQGAHETQYFGPGTRLLVL.

This chain joins TRBV7-9 and TRBJ1-5; weak D call: TRBD1 (6 bases). CDR1 SEHNR and CDR2 FQNEAQ come from the germline V gene (reference sequence). Trimming pared 1 base from V and 1 base from J, leaving 11 bases between. CDR3 length equals 16 residues. The CDR3 here is CASSLVRQGSNQPQHF. In DNA, the CDR3 is TGTGCCAGCAGCTTAGTTCGGCAGGGGAGCAATCAGCCCCAGCATTTT. Together with reference TRBV7-9 and TRBJ1-5, the CDR3 gives the full variable domain: DTGVSQNPRHKITKRGQNVTFRCDPISEHNRLYWYRQTLGQGPEFLTYFQNEAQLEKSRLLSDRFSAERPKGSFSTLEIQRTEQGDSAMYLCASSLVRQGSNQPQHFGDGTRLSIL.